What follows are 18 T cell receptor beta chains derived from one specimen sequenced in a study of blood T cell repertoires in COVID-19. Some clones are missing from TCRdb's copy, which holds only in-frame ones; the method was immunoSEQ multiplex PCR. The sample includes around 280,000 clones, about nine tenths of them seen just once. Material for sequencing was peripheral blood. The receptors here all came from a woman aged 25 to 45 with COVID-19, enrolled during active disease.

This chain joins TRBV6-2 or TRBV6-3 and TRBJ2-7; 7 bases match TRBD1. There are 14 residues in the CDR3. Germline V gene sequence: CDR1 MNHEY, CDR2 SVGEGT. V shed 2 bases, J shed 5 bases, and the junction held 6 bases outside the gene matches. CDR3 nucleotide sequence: TGTGCCAGCAGTTACCCATCGGACAGGAACGAGCAGTACTTC. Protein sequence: CASSYPSDRNEQYF.

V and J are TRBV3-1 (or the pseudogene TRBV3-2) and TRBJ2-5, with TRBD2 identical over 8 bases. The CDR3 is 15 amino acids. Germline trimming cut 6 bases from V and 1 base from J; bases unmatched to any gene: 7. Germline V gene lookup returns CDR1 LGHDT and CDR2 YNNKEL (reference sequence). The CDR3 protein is CASRPPGLGQETQYF. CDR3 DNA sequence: TGTGCCAGCAGACCCCCGGGACTAGGCCAAGAGACCCAGTACTTC.

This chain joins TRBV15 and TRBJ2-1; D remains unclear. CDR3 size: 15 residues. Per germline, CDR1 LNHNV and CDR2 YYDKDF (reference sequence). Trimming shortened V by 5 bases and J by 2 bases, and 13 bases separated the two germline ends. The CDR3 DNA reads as TGTGCCACCAGCGGGCCGTCTGTCACCTACAATGAGCAGTTCTTC. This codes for CATSGPSVTYNEQFF.

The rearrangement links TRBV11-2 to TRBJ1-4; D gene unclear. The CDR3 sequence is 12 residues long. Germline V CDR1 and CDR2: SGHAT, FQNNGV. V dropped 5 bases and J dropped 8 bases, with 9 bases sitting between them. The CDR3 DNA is TGTGCCAGCAGCCGAAGAGGAGAAAAACTGTTTTTT. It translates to CASSRRGEKLFF.

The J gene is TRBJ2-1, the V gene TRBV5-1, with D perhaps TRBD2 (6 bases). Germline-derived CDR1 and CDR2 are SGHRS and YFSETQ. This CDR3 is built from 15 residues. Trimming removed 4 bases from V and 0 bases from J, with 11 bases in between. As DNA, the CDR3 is TGCGCCAGCAGCAACGGGGGAAGCTCCTACAATGAGCAGTTCTTC. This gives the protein CASSNGGSSYNEQFF.

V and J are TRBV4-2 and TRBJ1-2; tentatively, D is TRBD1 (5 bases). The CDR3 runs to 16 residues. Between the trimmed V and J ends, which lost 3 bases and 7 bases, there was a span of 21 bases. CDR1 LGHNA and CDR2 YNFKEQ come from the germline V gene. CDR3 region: CASSHVLETDHFGYTF. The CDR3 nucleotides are TGTGCCAGCAGCCACGTCTTGGAGACAGACCACTTTGGCTACACCTTC.

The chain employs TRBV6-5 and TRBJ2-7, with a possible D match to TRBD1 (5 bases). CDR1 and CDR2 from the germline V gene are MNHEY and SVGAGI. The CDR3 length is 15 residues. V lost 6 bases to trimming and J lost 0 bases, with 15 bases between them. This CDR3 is CASSTEGASSYEQYF. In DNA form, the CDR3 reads TGTGCCAGCAGCACCGAAGGGGCCAGCTCCTACGAGCAGTACTTC.

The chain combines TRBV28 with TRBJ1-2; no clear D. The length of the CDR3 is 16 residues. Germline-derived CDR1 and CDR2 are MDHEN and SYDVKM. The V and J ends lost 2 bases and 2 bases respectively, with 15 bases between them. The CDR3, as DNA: TGTGCCAGCAGTTTACCTTCGGGGAGGTTGAACTATGGCTACACCTTC. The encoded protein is CASSLPSGRLNYGYTF.

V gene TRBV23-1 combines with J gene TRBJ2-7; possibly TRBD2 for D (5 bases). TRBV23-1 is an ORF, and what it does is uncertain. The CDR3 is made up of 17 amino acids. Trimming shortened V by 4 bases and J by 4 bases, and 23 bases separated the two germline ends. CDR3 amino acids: CASSPRLLVEEVYEQYF. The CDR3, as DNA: TGCGCCAGCAGTCCTCGGCTCTTGGTAGAGGAGGTTTACGAGCAGTACTTC.

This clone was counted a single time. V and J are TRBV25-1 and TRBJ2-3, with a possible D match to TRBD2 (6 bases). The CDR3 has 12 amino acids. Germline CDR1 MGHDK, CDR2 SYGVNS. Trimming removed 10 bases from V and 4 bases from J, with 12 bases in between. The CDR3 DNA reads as TGTGCCACCAGATCTAGCGCAGATACGCAGTATTTT. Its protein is CATRSSADTQYF. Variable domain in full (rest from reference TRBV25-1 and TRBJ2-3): EADIYQTPRYLVIGTGKKITLECSQTMGHDKMYWYQQDPGMELHLIHYSYGVNSTEKGDLSSESTVSRIRTEHFPLTLESARPSHTSQYLCATRSSADTQYFGPGTRLTVL.

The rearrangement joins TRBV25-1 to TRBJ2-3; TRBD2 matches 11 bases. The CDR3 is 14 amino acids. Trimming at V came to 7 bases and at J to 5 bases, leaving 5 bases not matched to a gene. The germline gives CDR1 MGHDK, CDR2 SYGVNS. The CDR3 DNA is TGTGCCAGCACTACTAGCGGGAGTATAGATACGCAGTATTTT. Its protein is CASTTSGSIDTQYF.

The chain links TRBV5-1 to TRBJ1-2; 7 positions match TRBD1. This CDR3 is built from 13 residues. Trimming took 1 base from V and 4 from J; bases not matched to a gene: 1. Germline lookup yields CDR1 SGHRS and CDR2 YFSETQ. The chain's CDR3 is CASSLSGGYGYTF. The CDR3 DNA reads TGCGCCAGCAGCTTGTCAGGGGGCTATGGCTACACCTTC.

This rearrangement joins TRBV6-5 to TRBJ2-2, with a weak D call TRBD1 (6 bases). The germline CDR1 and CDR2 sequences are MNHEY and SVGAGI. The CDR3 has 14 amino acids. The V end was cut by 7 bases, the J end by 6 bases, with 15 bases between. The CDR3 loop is CASTIPGASGELFF. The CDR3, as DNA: TGTGCCAGCACTATCCCAGGGGCCTCCGGGGAGCTGTTTTTT.

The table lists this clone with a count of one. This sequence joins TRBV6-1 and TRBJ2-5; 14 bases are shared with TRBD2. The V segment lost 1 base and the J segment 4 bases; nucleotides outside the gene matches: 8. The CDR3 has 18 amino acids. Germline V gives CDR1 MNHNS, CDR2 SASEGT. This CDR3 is CASSEDLMGLAGVETQYF. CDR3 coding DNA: TGTGCCAGCAGTGAAGACCTCATGGGACTAGCGGGAGTAGAGACCCAGTACTTC.

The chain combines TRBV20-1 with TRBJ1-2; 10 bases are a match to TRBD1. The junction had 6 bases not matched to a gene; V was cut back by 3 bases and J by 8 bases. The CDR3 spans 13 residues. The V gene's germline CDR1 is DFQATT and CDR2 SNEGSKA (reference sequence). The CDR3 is CSASGTGAVGYTF. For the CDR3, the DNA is TGCAGTGCTAGTGGGACAGGGGCGGTGGGCTACACCTTC.

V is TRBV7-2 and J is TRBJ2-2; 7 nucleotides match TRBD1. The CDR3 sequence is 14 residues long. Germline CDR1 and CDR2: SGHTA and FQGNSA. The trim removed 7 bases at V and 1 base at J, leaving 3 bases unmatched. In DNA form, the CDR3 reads TGTGCCAGCAAGGGACAGTTGAACACCGGGGAGCTGTTTTTT. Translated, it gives CASKGQLNTGELFF.

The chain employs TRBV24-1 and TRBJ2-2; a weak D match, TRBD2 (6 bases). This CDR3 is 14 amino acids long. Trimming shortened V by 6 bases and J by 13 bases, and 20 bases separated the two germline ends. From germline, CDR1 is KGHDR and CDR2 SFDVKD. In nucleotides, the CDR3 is TGTGCCACCAGTCTCGGAGGGGCGGCCGTGGGGCTGTTTTTT. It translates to CATSLGGAAVGLFF.

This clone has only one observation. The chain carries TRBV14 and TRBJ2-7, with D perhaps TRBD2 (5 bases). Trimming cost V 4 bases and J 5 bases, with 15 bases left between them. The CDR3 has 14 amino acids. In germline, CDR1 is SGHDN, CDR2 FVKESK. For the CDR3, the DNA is TGTGCCAGCAGCCTCGCCGGGATATCCCACGAGCAGTACTTC. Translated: CASSLAGISHEQYF.